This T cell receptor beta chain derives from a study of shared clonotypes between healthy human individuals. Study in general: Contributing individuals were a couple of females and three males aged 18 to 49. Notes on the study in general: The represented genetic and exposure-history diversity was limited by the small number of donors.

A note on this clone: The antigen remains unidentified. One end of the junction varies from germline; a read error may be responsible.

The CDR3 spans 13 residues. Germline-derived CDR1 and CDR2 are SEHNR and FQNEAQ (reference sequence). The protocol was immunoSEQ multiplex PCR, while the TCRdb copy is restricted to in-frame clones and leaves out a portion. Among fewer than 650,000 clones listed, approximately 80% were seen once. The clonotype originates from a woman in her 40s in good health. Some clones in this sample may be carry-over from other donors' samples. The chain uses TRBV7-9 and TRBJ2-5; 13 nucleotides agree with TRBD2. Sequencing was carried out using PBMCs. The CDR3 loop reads CASSLGTSGSRDF. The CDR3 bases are TGTGCCAGCAGCTTAGGGACTAGCGGGAGTAGGGACTTC. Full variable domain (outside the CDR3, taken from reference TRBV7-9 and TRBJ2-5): DTGVSQNPRHKITKRGQNVTFRCDPISEHNRLYWYRQTLGQGPEFLTYFQNEAQLEKSRLLSDRFSAERPKGSFSTLEIQRTEQGDSAMYLCASSLGTSGSRDFGPGTRLLVL.